The clone carrying this TCR beta chain was counted between two and nine times. The entry originates in a study of regulatory T cells in long-lasting Graves disease. Relying on iRepertoire HTBI primers and Arm-PCR of CDR3 regions, the team built TCR beta libraries. TCRdb re-called the multiplex PCR reads through MiXCR, storing one row per CDR3 protein. The sample lists some 440,000 distinct CDR3 sequences, roughly 20% occurring once. CDR1 is LNHDA and CDR2 is SQIVND in the germline V gene (reference sequence). This CDR3 comprises 13 residues. Trimming took 8 bases from V and 10 from J, leaving 18 bases between them. Time point indicated: persistent/refractory GD, antithyroid drugs over 5 years with positive TRAb. Construction of the TCR library relied on RNA isolated from PBMCs.

This specimen consisted of peripheral blood mononuclear cells (PBMCs), obtained when the disease was refractory, from a patient treated with antithyroid drugs. This clonotype was sampled from a female donor with Graves disease. V and J are TRBV19 and TRBJ1-5; possibly TRBD1 for D (6 bases). In DNA, the CDR3 is TGTGCCAGTTCCCGGCAGGGGAGTGGCCCCCAGCATTTT. Its protein is CASSRQGSGPQHF. The full variable domain, its missing parts supplied by reference TRBV19 and TRBJ1-5, is DGGITQSPKYLFRKEGQNVTLSCEQNLNHDAMYWYRQDPGQGLRLIYYSQIVNDFQKGDIAEGYSVSREKKESFPLTVTSAQKNPTAFYLCASSRQGSGPQHFGDGTRLSIL.